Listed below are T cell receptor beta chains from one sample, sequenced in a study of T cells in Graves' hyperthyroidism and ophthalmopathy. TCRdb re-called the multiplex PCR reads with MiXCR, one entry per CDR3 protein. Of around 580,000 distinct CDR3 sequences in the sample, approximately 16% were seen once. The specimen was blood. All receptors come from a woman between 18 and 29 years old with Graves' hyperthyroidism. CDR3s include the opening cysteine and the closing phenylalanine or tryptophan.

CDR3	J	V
CAILGGLNYEQYF	TRBJ2-7	TRBV2
CASSQELAGSYEQYF	TRBJ2-7	TRBV4-2
CAISLGQENTEAFF	TRBJ1-1	TRBV10-3
CASSEGVAGEYNEQFF	TRBJ2-1	TRBV19
CASRESLTYNEQFF	TRBJ2-1	TRBV6-1
CASSGSESSYNEQFF	TRBJ2-1	TRBV27
CASSEITGGPVTQYF	TRBJ2-5	TRBV6-1
CASSLRWSSYEQYF	TRBJ2-7	TRBV27
CASSEVLGGAGTQYF	TRBJ2-5	TRBV2
CARGGPMNTEAFF	TRBJ1-1	TRBV2
CSARDMAYPRETQYF	TRBJ2-5	TRBV20-1
CASTTAFNQPQHF	TRBJ1-5	TRBV7-8
CASSYPSRAARTDTQYF	TRBJ2-3	TRBV6-6
CASTQGVGYEQYF	TRBJ2-7	TRBV2
CASSVSPGARQPQHF	TRBJ1-5	TRBV19
CASSSGTGNTGELFF	TRBJ2-2	TRBV6-5
CASSLTPGQATGELFF	TRBJ2-2	TRBV7-8
CASSIGAGENIQYF	TRBJ2-4	TRBV19
CASSSFASGANVLTF	TRBJ2-6	TRBV7-2
CASSPGTATNYGYTF	TRBJ1-2	TRBV5-5
CASSPERGNTIYF	TRBJ1-3	TRBV5-1
CSTPQREGHYEQYF	TRBJ2-7	TRBV20-1
CASKESGANVLTF	TRBJ2-6	TRBV28
CATNPGGGARNTQYF	TRBJ2-3	TRBV11-2
CARETGFNYGYTF	TRBJ1-2	TRBV6-1
CASSKYGEGPGETQYF	TRBJ2-5	TRBV9
CASSQEGREETQYF	TRBJ2-5	TRBV4-1
CSVVRDRRLMNTEAFF	TRBJ1-1	TRBV29-1
CASSQGLAGSAEQFF	TRBJ2-1	TRBV5-1
CSVALRGEGYEQYF	TRBJ2-7	TRBV29-1
CASSQANSGRYEQYF	TRBJ2-7	TRBV4-1
CASSSHFSGANVLTF	TRBJ2-6	TRBV11-1
CASSQRWEPGEQYF	TRBJ2-7	TRBV4-2
CASSLPGTGNERYF	TRBJ2-7	TRBV7-9
CASSWGTGLSPLHF	TRBJ1-6	TRBV12-3/TRBV12-4
CASSHDYGLAGGNEQFF	TRBJ2-1	TRBV12-3/TRBV12-4
CASSFSTGAKGGTMNTEAFF	TRBJ1-1	TRBV7-8
CAWSDGTGLGEQFF	TRBJ2-1	TRBV30
CASSLTGTSYSGQFF	TRBJ2-1	TRBV3-1
CASSQEWGGHYNEQFF	TRBJ2-1	TRBV14
CASSFGTSGGTGELFF	TRBJ2-2	TRBV7-9
CASSDGGSYTGELFF	TRBJ2-2	TRBV2
CASSFDGSSDTQYF	TRBJ2-3	TRBV7-9
CAIRDRGGQPQHF	TRBJ1-5	TRBV10-3